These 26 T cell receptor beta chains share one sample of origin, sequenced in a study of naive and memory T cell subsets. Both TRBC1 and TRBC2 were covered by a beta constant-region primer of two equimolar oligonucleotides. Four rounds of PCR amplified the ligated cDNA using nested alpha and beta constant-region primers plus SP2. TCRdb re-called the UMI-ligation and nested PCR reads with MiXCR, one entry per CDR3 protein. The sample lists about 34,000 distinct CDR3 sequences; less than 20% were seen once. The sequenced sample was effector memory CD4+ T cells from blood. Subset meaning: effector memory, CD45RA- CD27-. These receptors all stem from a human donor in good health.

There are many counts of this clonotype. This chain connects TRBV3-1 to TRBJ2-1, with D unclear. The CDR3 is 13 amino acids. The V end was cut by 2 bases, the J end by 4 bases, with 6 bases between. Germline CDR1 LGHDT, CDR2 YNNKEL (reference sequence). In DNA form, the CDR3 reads TGTGCCAGCAGCCAAATTGGTTACAATGAGCAGTTCTTC. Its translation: CASSQIGYNEQFF.

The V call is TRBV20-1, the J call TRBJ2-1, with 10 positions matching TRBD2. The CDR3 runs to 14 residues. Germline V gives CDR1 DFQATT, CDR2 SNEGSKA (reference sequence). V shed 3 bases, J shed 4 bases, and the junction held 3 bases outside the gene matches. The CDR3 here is CSASWTSGYNEQFF. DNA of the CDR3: TGCAGTGCTAGTTGGACTAGCGGTTACAATGAGCAGTTCTTC.

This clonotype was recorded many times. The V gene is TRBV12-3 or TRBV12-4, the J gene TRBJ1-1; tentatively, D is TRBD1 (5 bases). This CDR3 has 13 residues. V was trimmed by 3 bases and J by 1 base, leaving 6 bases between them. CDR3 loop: CASSFQGNTEAFF. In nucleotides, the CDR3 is TGTGCCAGCAGTTTTCAGGGGAACACTGAAGCTTTCTTT.

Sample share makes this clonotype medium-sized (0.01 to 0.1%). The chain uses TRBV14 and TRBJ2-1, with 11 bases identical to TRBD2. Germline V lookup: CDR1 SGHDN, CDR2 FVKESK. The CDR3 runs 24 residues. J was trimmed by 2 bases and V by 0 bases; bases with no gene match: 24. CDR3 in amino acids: CASSQDMAFVGLAAGTAPYNEQFF. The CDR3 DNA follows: TGTGCCAGCAGCCAAGATATGGCTTTTGTGGGACTAGCGGCAGGAACTGCCCCCTACAATGAGCAGTTCTTC.

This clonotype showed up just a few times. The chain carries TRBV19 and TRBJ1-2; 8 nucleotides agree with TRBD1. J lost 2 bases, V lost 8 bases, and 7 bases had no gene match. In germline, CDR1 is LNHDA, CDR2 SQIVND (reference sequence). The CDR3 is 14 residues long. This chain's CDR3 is CASRLTGENYGYTF. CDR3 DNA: TGTGCCAGTCGACTGACAGGGGAAAACTATGGCTACACCTTC.

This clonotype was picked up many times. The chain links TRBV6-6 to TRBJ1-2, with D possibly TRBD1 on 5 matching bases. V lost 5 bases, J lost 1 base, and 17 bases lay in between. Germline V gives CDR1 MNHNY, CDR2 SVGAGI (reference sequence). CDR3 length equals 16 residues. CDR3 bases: TGTGCCAGCAGTAACCCTGTGGGGCTCGATAACTATGGCTACACCTTC. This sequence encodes CASSNPVGLDNYGYTF.

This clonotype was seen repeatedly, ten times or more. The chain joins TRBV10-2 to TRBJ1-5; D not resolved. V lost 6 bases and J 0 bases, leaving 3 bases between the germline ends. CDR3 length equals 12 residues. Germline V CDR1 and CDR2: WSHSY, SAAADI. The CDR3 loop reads CASRASNQPQHF. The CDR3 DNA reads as TGCGCCAGCAGGGCTAGCAATCAGCCCCAGCATTTT.

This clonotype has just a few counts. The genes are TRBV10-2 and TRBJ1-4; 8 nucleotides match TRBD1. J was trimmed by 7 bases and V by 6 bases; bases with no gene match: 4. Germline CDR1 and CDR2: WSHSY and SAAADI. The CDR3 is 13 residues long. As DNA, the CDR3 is TGCGCCAGCAGGGCAGGGACAGGTGAAAAACTGTTTTTT. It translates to CASRAGTGEKLFF.

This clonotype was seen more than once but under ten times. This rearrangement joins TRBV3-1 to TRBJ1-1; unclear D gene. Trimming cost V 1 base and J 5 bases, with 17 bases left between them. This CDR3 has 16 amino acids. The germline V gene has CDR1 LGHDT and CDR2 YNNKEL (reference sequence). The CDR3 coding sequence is TGTGCCAGCAGCCAAGTCTTTTTCACGGACGGAACTGAAGCTTTCTTT. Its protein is CASSQVFFTDGTEAFF.

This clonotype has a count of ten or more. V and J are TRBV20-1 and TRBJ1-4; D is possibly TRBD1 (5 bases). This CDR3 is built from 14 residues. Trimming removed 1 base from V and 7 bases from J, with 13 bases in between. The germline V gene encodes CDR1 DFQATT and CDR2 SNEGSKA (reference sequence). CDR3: CSARVGRAGEKLFF. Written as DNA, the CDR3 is TGCAGTGCTAGAGTCGGCAGGGCTGGTGAAAAACTGTTTTTT.

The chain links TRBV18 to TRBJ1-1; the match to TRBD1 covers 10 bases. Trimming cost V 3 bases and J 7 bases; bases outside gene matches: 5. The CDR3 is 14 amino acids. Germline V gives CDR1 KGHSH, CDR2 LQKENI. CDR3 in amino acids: CASSPRQGADEAFF. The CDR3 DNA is TGTGCCAGCTCACCCAGACAGGGGGCGGATGAAGCTTTCTTT. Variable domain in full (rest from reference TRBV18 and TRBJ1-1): NAGVMQNPRHLVRRRGQEARLRCSPMKGHSHVYWYRQLPEEGLKFMVYLQKENIIDESGMPKERFSAEFPKEGPSILRIQQVVRGDSAAYFCASSPRQGADEAFFGQGTRLTVV.

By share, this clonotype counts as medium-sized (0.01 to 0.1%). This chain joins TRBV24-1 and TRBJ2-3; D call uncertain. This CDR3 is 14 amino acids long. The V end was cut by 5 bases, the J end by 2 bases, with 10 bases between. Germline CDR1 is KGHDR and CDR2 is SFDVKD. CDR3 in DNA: TGTGCCACCAGTGGAGGCCCATCCACAGATACGCAGTATTTT. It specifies CATSGGPSTDTQYF.

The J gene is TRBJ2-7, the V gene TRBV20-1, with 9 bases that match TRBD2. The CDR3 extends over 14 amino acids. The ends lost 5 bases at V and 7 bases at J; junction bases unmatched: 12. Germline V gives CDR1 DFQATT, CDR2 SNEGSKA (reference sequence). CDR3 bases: TGCAGTGCTCCTTTAGCGGGAGCCCCGGGTGAGCAGTACTTC. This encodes CSAPLAGAPGEQYF.

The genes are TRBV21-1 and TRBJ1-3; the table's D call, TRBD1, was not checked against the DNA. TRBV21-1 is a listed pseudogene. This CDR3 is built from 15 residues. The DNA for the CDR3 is TGTGCCAGCAGCGTTCAGACAGGGGCTGGAAACACCATATATTTT. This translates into CASSVQTGAGNTIYF.

Here the CDR3 DNA reads TGCGCCAGCAGCCAAGATATTGGGAGGGGGCGCTTGACTGAAGCTTTCTTT. Amino acid sequence: CASSQDIGRGRLTEAFF. This sequence joins TRBV4-3 and TRBJ1-1; TRBD1 matches 7 bases. The CDR3 totals 17 residues. Germline V gene data show CDR1 as LGHNA and CDR2 as YSLEER. With 0 bases clipped from V and 5 bases from J, the junction kept 12 bases outside the gene matches.

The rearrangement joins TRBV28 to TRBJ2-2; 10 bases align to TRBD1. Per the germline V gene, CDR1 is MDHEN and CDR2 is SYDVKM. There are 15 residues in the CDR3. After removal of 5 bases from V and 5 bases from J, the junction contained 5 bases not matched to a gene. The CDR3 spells CASSPGTGVTGELFF. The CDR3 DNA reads TGTGCCAGCAGTCCCGGGACAGGGGTTACCGGGGAGCTGTTTTTT.

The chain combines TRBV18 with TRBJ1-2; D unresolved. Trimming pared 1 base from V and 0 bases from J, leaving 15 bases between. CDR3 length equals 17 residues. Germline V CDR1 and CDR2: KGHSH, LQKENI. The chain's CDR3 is CASSPRDGNSANYGYTF. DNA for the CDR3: TGTGCCAGCTCACCACGAGATGGCAACAGCGCTAACTATGGCTACACCTTC.

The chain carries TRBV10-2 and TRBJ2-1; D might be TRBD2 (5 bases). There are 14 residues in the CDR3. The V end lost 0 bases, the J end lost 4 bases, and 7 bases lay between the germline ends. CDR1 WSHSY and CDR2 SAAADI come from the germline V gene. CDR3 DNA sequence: TGCGCCAGCAGTGAGTCAGGACTTTACAATGAGCAGTTCTTC. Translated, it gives CASSESGLYNEQFF.

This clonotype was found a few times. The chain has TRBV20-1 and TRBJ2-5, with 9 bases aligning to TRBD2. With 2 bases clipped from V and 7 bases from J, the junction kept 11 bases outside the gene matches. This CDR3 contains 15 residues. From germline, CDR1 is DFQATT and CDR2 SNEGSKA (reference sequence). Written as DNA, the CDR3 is TGCAGTGCTAGAATCGCCTCAGCGGGAGGAGGGACCCAGTACTTC. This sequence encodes CSARIASAGGGTQYF.

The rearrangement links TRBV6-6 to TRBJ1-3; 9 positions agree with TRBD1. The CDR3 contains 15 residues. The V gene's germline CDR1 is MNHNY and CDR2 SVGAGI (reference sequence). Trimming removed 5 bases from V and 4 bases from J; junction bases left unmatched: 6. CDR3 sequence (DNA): TGTGCCAGCAGTCCCGTACAGGGGGCAGGAAACACCATATATTTT. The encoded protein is CASSPVQGAGNTIYF.

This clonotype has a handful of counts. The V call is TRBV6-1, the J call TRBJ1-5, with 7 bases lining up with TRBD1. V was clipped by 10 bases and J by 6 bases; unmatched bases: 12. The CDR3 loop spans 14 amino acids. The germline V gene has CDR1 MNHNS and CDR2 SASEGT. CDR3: CATQTGSGSQPQHF. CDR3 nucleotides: TGTGCCACCCAGACAGGGAGCGGGTCTCAGCCCCAGCATTTT.

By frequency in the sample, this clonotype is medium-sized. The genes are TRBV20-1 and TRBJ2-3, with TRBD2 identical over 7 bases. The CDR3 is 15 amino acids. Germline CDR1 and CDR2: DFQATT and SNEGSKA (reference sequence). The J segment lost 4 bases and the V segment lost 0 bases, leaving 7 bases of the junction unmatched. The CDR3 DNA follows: TGCAGTGCTAGAGACCACAGTGCGGGGGCAGATACGCAGTATTTT. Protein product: CSARDHSAGADTQYF.

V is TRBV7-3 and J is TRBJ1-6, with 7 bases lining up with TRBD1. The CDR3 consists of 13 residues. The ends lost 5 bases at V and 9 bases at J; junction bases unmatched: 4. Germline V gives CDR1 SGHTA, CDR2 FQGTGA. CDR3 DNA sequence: TGTGCCAGCAGCCCCCGACAGGGTTCACCCCTCCACTTT. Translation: CASSPRQGSPLHF.

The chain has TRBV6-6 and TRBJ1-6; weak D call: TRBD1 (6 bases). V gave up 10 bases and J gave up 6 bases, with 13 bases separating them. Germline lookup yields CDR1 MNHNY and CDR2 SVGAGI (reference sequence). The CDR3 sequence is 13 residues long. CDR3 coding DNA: TGTGCCACCCTCGGGGGGCTTAATTCACCCCTCCACTTT. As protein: CATLGGLNSPLHF.

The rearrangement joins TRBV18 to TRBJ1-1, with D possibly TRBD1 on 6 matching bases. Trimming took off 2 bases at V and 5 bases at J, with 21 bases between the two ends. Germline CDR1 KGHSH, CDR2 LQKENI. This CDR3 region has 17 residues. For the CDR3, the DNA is TGTGCCAGCTCACCATCTGAGTGGGGGGGGGCGAGAACTGAAGCTTTCTTT. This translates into CASSPSEWGGARTEAFF.

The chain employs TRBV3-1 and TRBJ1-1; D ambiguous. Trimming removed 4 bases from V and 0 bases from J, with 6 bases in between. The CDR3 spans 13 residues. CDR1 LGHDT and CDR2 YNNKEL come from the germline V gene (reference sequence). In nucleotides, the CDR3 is TGTGCCAGCAGCCTGTCGTTGAACACTGAAGCTTTCTTT. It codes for CASSLSLNTEAFF.